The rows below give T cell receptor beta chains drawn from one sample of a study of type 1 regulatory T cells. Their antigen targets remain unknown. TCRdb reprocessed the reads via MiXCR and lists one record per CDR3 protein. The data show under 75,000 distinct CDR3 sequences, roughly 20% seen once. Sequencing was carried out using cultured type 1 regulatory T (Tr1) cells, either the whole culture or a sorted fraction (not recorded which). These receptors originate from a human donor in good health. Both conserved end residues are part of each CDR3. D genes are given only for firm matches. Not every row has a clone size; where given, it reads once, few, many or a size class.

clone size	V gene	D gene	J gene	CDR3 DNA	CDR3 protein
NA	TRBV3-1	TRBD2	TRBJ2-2	TGTGCCAGCAGCCCCTATAGCGGGAGGGCCATCGGGGAGCTGTTTTTT	CASSPYSGRAIGELFF
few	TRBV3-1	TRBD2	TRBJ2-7	TGTGCCAGCAGCCAAGTTCTAGCGGGCGAGCAGTACTTC	CASSQVLAGEQYF
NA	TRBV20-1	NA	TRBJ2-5	TGCAGTGCTAGCGGGGGCATCCAAGAGACCCAGTACTTC	CSASGGIQETQYF
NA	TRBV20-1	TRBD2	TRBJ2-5	TGCAGTGCTAGAGATCTTCGGGAGGCCAACCAAGAGACCCAGTACTTC	CSARDLREANQETQYF
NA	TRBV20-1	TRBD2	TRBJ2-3	TGCAGTGTCATAAACGGCGGAGCGGGAGGAGATACGCAGTATTTT	CSVINGGAGGDTQYF
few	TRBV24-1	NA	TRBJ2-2	TGTGCCACCAGTGGGAGGTTCGACACCGGGGAGCTGTTTTTT	CATSGRFDTGELFF
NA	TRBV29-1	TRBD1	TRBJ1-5	TGCAGCGTAGGGACAGGAGTCAATCAGCCCCAGCATTTT	CSVGTGVNQPQHF
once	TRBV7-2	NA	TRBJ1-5	TGTGCCAGCAGCCGCAGTTGGGCGCCGAACCAGCCCCAGCATTTT	CASSRSWAPNQPQHF
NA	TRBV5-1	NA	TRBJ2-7	TGCGCCAGCAAGGGGGGGTACGAGCAGTACTTC	CASKGGYEQYF
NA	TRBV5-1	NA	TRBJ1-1	TGCGCCAGCAGCTTGGCTCTGGCAAACACTGAAGCTTTCTTT	CASSLALANTEAFF
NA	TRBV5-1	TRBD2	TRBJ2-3	TGCGCCAGCAGCTCGGGACTAGCGGGGGGTCGGACAGATACGCAGTATTTT	CASSSGLAGGRTDTQYF
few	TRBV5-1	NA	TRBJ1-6	TGCGCCAGCAGCCCCGAAGTCCCTCTAAATTCGGCCCTCCACTTT	CASSPEVPLNSALHF
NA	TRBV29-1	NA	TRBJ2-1	TGCAGCACCATCCGGGACGGGGTTAGCAATGAGCAGTTCTTC	CSTIRDGVSNEQFF
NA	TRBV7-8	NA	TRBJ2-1	TGTGCCACCCTGGAGGCATACAATGAGCAGTTCTTC	CATLEAYNEQFF
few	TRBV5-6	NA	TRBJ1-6	TGTGCCAGCAGCTCCTTCAGGGGCTGGTCACCCCTCCACTTT	CASSSFRGWSPLHF
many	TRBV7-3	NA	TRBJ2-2	TGTGCCAGCAGCCTTCGCGTGAACACCGGGGAGCTGTTTTTT	CASSLRVNTGELFF
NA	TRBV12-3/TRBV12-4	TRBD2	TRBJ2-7	TGTGCCAGCAGTTACGGACTAGCGGGACCCTACGAGCAGTACTTC	CASSYGLAGPYEQYF
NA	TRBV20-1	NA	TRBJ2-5	TGCAGTCCCCGGGAGAGCGGGACCCAGTACTTC	CSPRESGTQYF
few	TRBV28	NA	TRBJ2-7	TGTGCCAGCAGCACGCCCCCGGGAAGTGCCTACGAGCAGTACTTC	CASSTPPGSAYEQYF
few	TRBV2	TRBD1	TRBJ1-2	TGTGCCGGGGGGACAGCTATTAACTATGGCTACACCTTC	CAGGTAINYGYTF
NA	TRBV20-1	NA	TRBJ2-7	TGCAGTGCTACTAGGGGCGAGCAGTACTTC	CSATRGEQYF
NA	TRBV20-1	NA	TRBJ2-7	TGCAGTGCTAGTCTTGGCTACGAGCAGTACTTC	CSASLGYEQYF
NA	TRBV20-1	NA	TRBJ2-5	TGCAGTGCTAGATTATCCCGGGGTGGGAAAAAGGTAGAGACCCAGTACTTC	CSARLSRGGKKVETQYF
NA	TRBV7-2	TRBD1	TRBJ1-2	TGTGCCAGCAGCTTAGTGGGGACAGGGTCGGGAGGCTACACCTTC	CASSLVGTGSGGYTF
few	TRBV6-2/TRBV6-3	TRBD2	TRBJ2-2	TGTGCCAGCAGAGCGGGAGTTCAGACCGGGGAGCTGTTTTTT	CASRAGVQTGELFF
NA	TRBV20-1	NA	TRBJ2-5	TGCAGTGCTAGGACGGACGCCGGGCGTAGCGGAGAGACCCAGTACTTC	CSARTDAGRSGETQYF
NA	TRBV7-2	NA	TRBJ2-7	TGTGCCAGCAGCTTAGCTCGCGGCGATTACGAGCAGTACTTC	CASSLARGDYEQYF
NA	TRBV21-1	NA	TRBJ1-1	TGTGCCAGCAGCAAAGCCACGACAGGGAAGAACACTGAAGCTTTCTTT	CASSKATTGKNTEAFF
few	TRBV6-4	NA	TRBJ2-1	TGTGCCAGCAGTCAATACCCGAGAGGTGAGCAGTTCTTC	CASSQYPRGEQFF
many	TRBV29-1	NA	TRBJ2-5	TGCAGCGTCGGGACCGAAGGAGAGACCCAGTACTTC	CSVGTEGETQYF
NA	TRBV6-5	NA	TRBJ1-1	TGTGCCAGCAGTTACGGGGGGCGCGTGTTGAACACTGAAGCTTTCTTT	CASSYGGRVLNTEAFF
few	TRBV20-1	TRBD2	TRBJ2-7	TGCAGTGCTAGAGTGCGGGGGACCTACGAGCAGTACTTC	CSARVRGTYEQYF
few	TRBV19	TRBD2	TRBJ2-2	TGTGCCAGTAGGCGGGAACTAGCGGAAACCGGGGAGCTGTTTTTT	CASRRELAETGELFF
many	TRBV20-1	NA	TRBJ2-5	TGCAGTGTTTTGGGGGAGGTAGCGAAGACCCAGTACTTC	CSVLGEVAKTQYF
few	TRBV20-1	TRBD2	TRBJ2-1	TGCAGTGCGAGACTAGCGGGGATTTACAATGAGCAGTTCTTC	CSARLAGIYNEQFF
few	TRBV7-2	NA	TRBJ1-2	TGTGCCAGCAGCTTAGCGCACGCAGGGAACTATGGCTACACCTTC	CASSLAHAGNYGYTF